Sequencing of this T cell receptor beta chain was carried out in a study of cytomegalovirus exposure and HLA in healthy donors. The PCR made use of 60 Vbeta and 13 Jbeta primers. Data came from immunoSEQ multiplex PCR; TCRdb stores just in-frame clones and leaves some out. The table records more than 110,000 clones, roughly 80% of them present only once. Germline V CDR1 and CDR2: SGHVS, FNYEAQ. This CDR3 contains 15 residues. Trimming at V came to 3 bases and at J to 2 bases, leaving 1 base not matched to a gene. This receptor was identified in a female donor in good health and CMV-seronegative. This sequence joins TRBV7-6 and TRBJ2-7; 13 positions agree with TRBD2. The sequencing input was PBMCs. The CDR3 bases are TGTGCCAGCAGCTTGGGGACTAGCGGGACCTACGAGCAGTACTTC. It yields the protein CASSLGTSGTYEQYF.